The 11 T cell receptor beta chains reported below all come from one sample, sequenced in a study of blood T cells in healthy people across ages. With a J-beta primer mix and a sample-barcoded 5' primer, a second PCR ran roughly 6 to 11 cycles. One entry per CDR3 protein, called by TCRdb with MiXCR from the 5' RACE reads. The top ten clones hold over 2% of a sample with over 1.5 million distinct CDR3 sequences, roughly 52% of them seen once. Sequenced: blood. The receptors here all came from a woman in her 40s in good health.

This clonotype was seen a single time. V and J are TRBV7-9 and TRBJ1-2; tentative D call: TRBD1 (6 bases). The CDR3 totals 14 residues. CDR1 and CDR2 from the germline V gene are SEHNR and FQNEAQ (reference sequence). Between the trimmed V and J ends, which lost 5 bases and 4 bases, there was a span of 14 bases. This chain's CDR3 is CASSHQGQGYGYTF. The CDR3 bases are TGTGCCAGCAGCCATCAGGGGCAGGGCTATGGCTACACCTTC.

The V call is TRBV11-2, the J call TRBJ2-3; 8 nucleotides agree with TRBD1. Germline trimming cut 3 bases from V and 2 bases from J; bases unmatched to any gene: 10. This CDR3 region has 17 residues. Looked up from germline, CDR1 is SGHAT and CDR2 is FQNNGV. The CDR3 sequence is CASSFRRTGIPTDTQYF. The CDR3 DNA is TGTGCCAGCAGCTTCAGACGGACAGGGATCCCCACAGATACGCAGTATTTT.

CDR3 sequence: CASSRGTAESTDTQYF. The DNA of the CDR3 is TGCGCCAGCAGCCGCGGGACAGCGGAGAGCACAGATACGCAGTATTTT. This chain joins TRBV4-3 and TRBJ2-3; maybe TRBD1 (7 bases). V was shortened by 4 bases and J by 0 bases, with 14 bases between the two germline ends. Germline loops: CDR1 LGHNA, CDR2 YSLEER. The CDR3 totals 16 residues.

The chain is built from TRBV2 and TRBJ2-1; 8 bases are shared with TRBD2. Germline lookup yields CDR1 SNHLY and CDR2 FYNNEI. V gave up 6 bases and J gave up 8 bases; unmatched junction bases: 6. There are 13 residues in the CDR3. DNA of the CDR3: TGTGCCAGCAGGAACGGGGGGGAGGATGAGCAGTTCTTC. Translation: CASRNGGEDEQFF.

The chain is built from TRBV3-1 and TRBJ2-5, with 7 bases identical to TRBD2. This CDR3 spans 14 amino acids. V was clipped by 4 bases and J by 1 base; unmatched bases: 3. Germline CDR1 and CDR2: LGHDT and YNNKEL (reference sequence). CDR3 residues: CASSRDYSQETQYF. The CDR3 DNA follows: TGTGCCAGCAGCCGGGACTACTCCCAAGAGACCCAGTACTTC.

CDR3 residues: CSTPLKGRESYEQYF. The CDR3 DNA reads as TGCAGTACCCCCCTTAAGGGGCGGGAGAGTTACGAGCAGTACTTC. The gene calls are TRBV20-1 and TRBJ2-4; TRBD2 matches 7 bases. The J call may be mistaken, given a closer DNA end match to TRBJ2-7. CDR3 size: 15 residues. The germline CDR1 and CDR2 sequences are DFQATT and SNEGSKA (reference sequence).

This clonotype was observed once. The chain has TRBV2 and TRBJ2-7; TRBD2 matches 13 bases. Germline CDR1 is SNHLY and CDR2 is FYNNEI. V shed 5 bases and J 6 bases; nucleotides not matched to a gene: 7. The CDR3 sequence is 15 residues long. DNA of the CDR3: TGTGCCAGCAGTAGTACTAGCGGGGGGGCGTTCGAGCAGTACTTC. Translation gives CASSSTSGGAFEQYF. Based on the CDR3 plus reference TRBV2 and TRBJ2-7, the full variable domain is EPEVTQTPSHQVTQMGQEVILRCVPISNHLYFYWYRQILGQKVEFLVSFYNNEISEKSEIFDDQFSVERPDGSNFTLKIRSTKLEDSAMYFCASSSTSGGAFEQYFGPGTRLTVT.

CDR3 sequence (DNA): TGCGCCAGCAGCCAAGATCGAACAGGGTCTTGGGGCTACACCTTC. Protein: CASSQDRTGSWGYTF. The chain links TRBV4-3 to TRBJ1-2; tentatively, D is TRBD1 (6 bases). This CDR3 contains 15 residues. Germline V gene sequence: CDR1 LGHNA, CDR2 YSLEER. Trimming stripped 0 bases from V and 8 bases from J, with 16 bases between.

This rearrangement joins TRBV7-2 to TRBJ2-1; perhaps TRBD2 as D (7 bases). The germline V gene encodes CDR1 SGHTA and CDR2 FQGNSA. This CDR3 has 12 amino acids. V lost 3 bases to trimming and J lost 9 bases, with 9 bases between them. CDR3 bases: TGTGCCAGCAGCTTTGGGGGGGCTGAGCAGTTCTTC. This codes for CASSFGGAEQFF. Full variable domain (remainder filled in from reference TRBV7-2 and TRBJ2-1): GAGVSQSPSNKVTEKGKDVELRCDPISGHTALYWYRQSLGQGLEFLIYFQGNSAPDKSGLPSDRFSAERTGGSVSTLTIQRTQQEDSAVYLCASSFGGAEQFFGPGTRLTVL.

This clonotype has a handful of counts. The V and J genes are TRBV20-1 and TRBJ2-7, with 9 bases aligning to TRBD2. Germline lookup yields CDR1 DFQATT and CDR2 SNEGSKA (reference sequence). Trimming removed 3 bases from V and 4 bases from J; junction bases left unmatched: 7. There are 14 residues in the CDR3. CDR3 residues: CSARTSGTPYEQYF. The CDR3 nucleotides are TGCAGTGCTAGGACTAGCGGTACACCTTACGAGCAGTACTTC.

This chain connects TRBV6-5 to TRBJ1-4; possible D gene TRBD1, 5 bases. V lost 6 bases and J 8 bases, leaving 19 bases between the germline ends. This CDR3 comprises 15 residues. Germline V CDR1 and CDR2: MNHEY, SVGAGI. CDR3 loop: CASRAPTGGKEKLFF. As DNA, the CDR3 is TGTGCCAGCAGAGCCCCGACGGGGGGAAAGGAAAAACTGTTTTTT.